Listed here are 14 T cell receptor beta chains from one sample, sequenced in a study of blood T cell repertoires in COVID-19. Produced via immunoSEQ multiplex PCR; TCRdb's table is partial and in-frame only. This sample has about 80,000 clones, with approximately 90% found just once. Specimen: peripheral blood. These receptors all come from a woman older than 75 with active or convalescent COVID-19.

In its sample, this clone was seen once. J is TRBJ2-3 and V is TRBV4-1; 9 bases map to TRBD1. The CDR3 has 17 residues. Germline-derived CDR1 and CDR2 are MGHRA and YSYEKL. V trimming: 1 base; J trimming: 1 base; junction bases outside the gene matches: 6. DNA for the CDR3: TGCGCCAGCAGCCAAGTAACAGGGGGCGCCGGCACAGATACGCAGTATTTT. It specifies CASSQVTGGAGTDTQYF.

The chain recombines TRBV28 with TRBJ1-1; D not certain. This CDR3 contains 13 residues. V was trimmed by 4 bases and J by 0 bases, leaving 6 bases between them. CDR1 MDHEN and CDR2 SYDVKM come from the germline V gene. In DNA form, the CDR3 reads TGTGCCAGCAGTTCCGGGATGAACACTGAAGCTTTCTTT. Translating it yields CASSSGMNTEAFF.

The V call is TRBV27, the J call TRBJ1-5, with D tentatively TRBD1 (5 bases). CDR1 and CDR2 from the germline V gene are MNHEY and SMNVEV (reference sequence). This CDR3 region has 13 residues. V lost 3 bases to trimming and J lost 9 bases, with 12 bases between them. The CDR3 DNA reads as TGTGCCAGCAGTTTCTCGGGGGGACGGCCCCAGCATTTT. Residues: CASSFSGGRPQHF.

CDR3 sequence reads: CASSLRGVSNQPQHF. CDR3 DNA sequence: TGTGCCAGCAGCCTCAGGGGGGTTAGCAATCAGCCCCAGCATTTT. The chain combines TRBV16 with TRBJ1-5; TRBD1 agrees at 7 bases. Unmatched junction bases numbered 3, after V lost 4 bases and J lost 0 bases. This CDR3 spans 15 amino acids. CDR1 is KGHSY and CDR2 is FQNENV in the germline V gene.

The chain employs TRBV5-1 and TRBJ2-7, with TRBD1 identical over 7 bases. Germline CDR1 and CDR2: SGHRS and YFSETQ. The CDR3 length is 12 residues. Trimming cost V 0 bases and J 8 bases; bases outside gene matches: 2. Here the CDR3 reads CASSLDRGKQYF. Here the CDR3 DNA reads TGCGCCAGCAGCTTGGACAGGGGAAAGCAGTACTTC.

The chain recombines TRBV9 with TRBJ2-1; 7 nucleotides agree with TRBD2. Trimming removed 3 bases from V and 0 bases from J; junction bases left unmatched: 3. Looked up from germline, CDR1 is SGDLS and CDR2 is YYNGEE. The CDR3 covers 15 residues. The CDR3 DNA follows: TGTGCCAGCAGCGCCTGGGGGGGCTCCTACAATGAGCAGTTCTTC. It yields the protein CASSAWGGSYNEQFF. Complete variable domain (other parts from reference TRBV9 and TRBJ2-1): DSGVTQTPKHLITATGQRVTLRCSPRSGDLSVYWYQQSLDQGLQFLIQYYNGEERAKGNILERFSAQQFPDLHSELNLSSLELGDSALYFCASSAWGGSYNEQFFGPGTRLTVL.

A remark on this clone: The junction departs from the called germline gene at one end, perhaps through a read error. The chain carries TRBV7-6 and TRBJ1-3; 8 nucleotides agree with TRBD1. The germline CDR1 and CDR2 sequences are SGHVS and FNYEAQ. The CDR3 loop spans 16 amino acids. In nucleotides, the CDR3 is TGTGCCAGCAGTTTAGCAAACAGGGGGAACGGAAACACCATATATTTT. Amino acids: CASSLANRGNGNTIYF.

V is TRBV7-2 and J is TRBJ2-1; D may be TRBD1 (5 bases). Germline assignment: CDR1 SGHTA and CDR2 FQGNSA. V lost 1 base, J lost 3 bases, and 7 bases lay in between. This CDR3 contains 14 residues. CDR3: CASSLGGFYNEQFF. The CDR3 region has the DNA TGTGCCAGCAGCTTAGGGGGCTTCTACAATGAGCAGTTCTTC.

The rearrangement uses TRBV6-5 and TRBJ1-6, with 9 positions matching TRBD1. The CDR3 has 14 residues. The V gene's germline CDR1 is MNHEY and CDR2 SVGAGI. Unmatched junction bases numbered 7, after V lost 9 bases and J lost 7 bases. This CDR3 reads CASSTGTGNSPLHF. In DNA form, the CDR3 reads TGTGCCAGTAGCACCGGGACAGGGAATTCACCCCTCCACTTT.

This clone showed up just a few times. This rearrangement joins TRBV4-2 to TRBJ2-3; TRBD2 matches at 10 bases. Per the germline V gene, CDR1 is LGHNA and CDR2 is YNFKEQ. There are 16 residues in the CDR3. Germline trimming cut 4 bases from V and 2 bases from J; bases unmatched to any gene: 6. This CDR3 reads CASSLVAGGFTDTQYF. The CDR3 DNA reads as TGTGCCAGCAGCCTTGTAGCGGGGGGTTTCACAGATACGCAGTATTTT.

This clone was seen a single time. The genes are TRBV2 and TRBJ2-7; 7 bases are shared with TRBD1. There are 13 residues in the CDR3. Germline assignment: CDR1 SNHLY and CDR2 FYNNEI. Trimming took 8 bases from V and 4 from J; bases not matched to a gene: 8. CDR3 nucleotide sequence: TGTGCCAGCGAAGGACGGGACAGATACGAGCAGTACTTC. Translated, it gives CASEGRDRYEQYF.

The chain uses TRBV5-6 and TRBJ1-5, with D perhaps TRBD1 (6 bases). From germline, CDR1 is SGHDT and CDR2 YYEEEE. The V end was cut by 4 bases, the J end by 2 bases, with 16 bases between. This CDR3 has 16 residues. The CDR3 region is CASSAGVVAGNQPQHF. CDR3 nucleotide sequence: TGTGCCAGCAGCGCAGGGGTGGTTGCGGGCAATCAGCCCCAGCATTTT.

The gene calls are TRBV9 and TRBJ2-7; 7 nucleotides agree with TRBD1. CDR1 and CDR2 (germline): SGDLS, YYNGEE. The CDR3 is 15 residues long. The V gene end was trimmed by 0 bases and the J gene end by 1 base; junction bases not matched to a gene: 4. CDR3 protein: CASSVAVTGSYEQYF. CDR3 DNA: TGTGCCAGCAGCGTAGCGGTGACAGGGTCCTACGAGCAGTACTTC.

This clone appeared once. The rearrangement links TRBV28 to TRBJ2-6, with 7 bases fitting TRBD1. CDR1 and CDR2 from the germline V gene are MDHEN and SYDVKM. This CDR3 comprises 17 residues. J gave up 4 bases and V 5 bases, and 11 bases lay outside the gene matches. The CDR3 region is CASSPRQGFVGANVLTF. The CDR3 coding sequence is TGTGCCAGCAGTCCCAGACAGGGTTTCGTGGGGGCCAACGTCCTGACTTTC. The full variable domain, with the rest looked up from reference TRBV28 and TRBJ2-6, is DVKVTQSSRYLVKRTGEKVFLECVQDMDHENMFWYRQDPGLGLRLIYFSYDVKMKEKGDIPEGYSVSREKKERFSLILESASTNQTSMYLCASSPRQGFVGANVLTFGAGSRLTVL.